What follows are 30 T cell receptor beta chains derived from one specimen sequenced in a study of blood T cells in healthy people across ages. Through a sample-barcoded 5' primer and a J-beta primer mix, a second PCR was run for roughly 7 to 11 cycles. One entry per CDR3 protein results from TCRdb running MiXCR on the 5' RACE reads. The data contain 980,000 or so distinct CDR3 sequences, about 44% of them seen just once; the ten biggest clones take up 13%. The sequenced material came from blood. Every receptor here comes from a man between 25 and 39 years old in good health.

J is TRBJ1-1 and V is TRBV5-8, with a possible D match to TRBD1 (6 bases). V shed 0 bases and J shed 0 bases, with 12 bases lying between them. Germline lookup yields CDR1 SGHTS and CDR2 YDEGEE. This CDR3 contains 16 residues. CDR3 protein: CASSLAGGALNTEAFF. The CDR3 DNA reads TGTGCCAGCAGCTTGGCCGGGGGGGCACTGAACACTGAAGCTTTCTTT.

The chain recombines TRBV7-9 with TRBJ1-4; TRBD1 agrees at 10 bases. The ends lost 0 bases at V and 3 bases at J; junction bases unmatched: 10. The CDR3 totals 19 residues. The germline V gene has CDR1 SEHNR and CDR2 FQNEAQ (reference sequence). The CDR3 sequence is CASSLALIRQGAPNEKLFF. As DNA, the CDR3 is TGTGCCAGCAGCTTAGCGTTAATCCGACAGGGGGCCCCTAATGAAAAACTGTTTTTT.

V usage is TRBV6-5 and J usage is TRBJ1-2, with TRBD1 matching 8 bases. This CDR3 spans 14 amino acids. V dropped 6 bases and J dropped 0; count of bases not matched to a gene: 3. CDR1 and CDR2 (germline): MNHEY, SVGAGI. This CDR3 reads CASSGDRPNYGYTF. The CDR3 nucleotides are TGTGCCAGCAGCGGGGACAGGCCTAACTATGGCTACACCTTC.

The genes are TRBV20-1 and TRBJ2-7; 8 bases agree with TRBD1. Germline lookup yields CDR1 DFQATT and CDR2 SNEGSKA (reference sequence). Losses at the gene ends were 2 bases for V and 5 bases for J; bases not matched to a gene: 11. This CDR3 comprises 15 residues. CDR3 residues: CSARPPPDRGDEQYF. As DNA, the CDR3 is TGCAGTGCTAGACCTCCCCCCGACAGGGGCGACGAGCAGTACTTC.

This clonotype has a count of ten or more. The rearrangement joins TRBV2 to TRBJ2-1, with 8 bases that match TRBD2. Per the germline V gene, CDR1 is SNHLY and CDR2 is FYNNEI. The CDR3 has 15 amino acids. Losses at the gene ends were 7 bases for V and 0 bases for J; bases not matched to a gene: 5. This chain's CDR3 is CASKGLGGSYNEQFF. Written as DNA, the CDR3 is TGTGCCAGCAAGGGACTAGGGGGCTCCTACAATGAGCAGTTCTTC.

The rearrangement uses TRBV3-1 and TRBJ2-5, with TRBD2 identical over 7 bases. Losses at the gene ends were 0 bases for V and 11 bases for J; bases not matched to a gene: 6. Germline CDR1 LGHDT, CDR2 YNNKEL (reference sequence). This CDR3 has 13 amino acids. CDR3 in amino acids: CASSQERAGEQYF. CDR3 DNA: TGTGCCAGCAGCCAAGAAAGGGCGGGAGAGCAGTACTTC.

V gene TRBV7-2 combines with J gene TRBJ1-6, with D unresolved. CDR3 length equals 15 residues. V was pared by 0 bases and J by 5 bases, with 8 bases between. Germline-derived CDR1 and CDR2 are SGHTA and FQGNSA. The CDR3 region is CASSLASTHNSPLHF. The CDR3 bases are TGTGCCAGCAGCTTAGCAAGTACCCATAATTCACCCCTCCACTTT.

The chain combines TRBV29-1 with TRBJ2-5; D unclear. The tail of the sequence fits TRBJ2-7 better, so the J call may be wrong. The CDR3 consists of 11 residues. Germline V lookup: CDR1 SQVTM, CDR2 ANQGSEA. The CDR3, as DNA: TGCAGCGTAATCAGATCCCACGAGCAGTACTTC. It codes for CSVIRSHEQYF.

In this sample, this clonotype turned up a few times. The chain uses TRBV3-1 and TRBJ2-5, with 7 bases aligning to TRBD1. The germline V gene has CDR1 LGHDT and CDR2 YNNKEL (reference sequence). This CDR3 contains 16 residues. J was trimmed by 5 bases and V by 4 bases; bases with no gene match: 13. CDR3 DNA: TGTGCCAGCAGCCCCCAGTTTGGGACAGTGATGGAGACCCAGTACTTC. Protein: CASSPQFGTVMETQYF.

The chain carries TRBV6-5 and TRBJ2-3; maybe TRBD2 (6 bases). Germline V lookup: CDR1 MNHEY, CDR2 SVGAGI. This CDR3 spans 14 amino acids. The V gene lost 7 bases and the J gene lost 2 bases, with 13 bases spanning the gap. CDR3 sequence: CASNRDSDTDTQYF. The CDR3 nucleotides are TGTGCCAGCAACCGGGACTCCGACACAGATACGCAGTATTTT.

With regard to this clonotype: It may be a read error: a sequence one base away is much more abundant. J is TRBJ1-5 and V is TRBV2; a weak D match, TRBD1 (5 bases). The CDR3 loop spans 14 amino acids. Germline CDR1 reads SNHLY; CDR2 reads FYNNEI. This CDR3 is CAGSPGLWNQPQHF. As DNA, the CDR3 is TGTGCCGGCAGCCCAGGGTTATGGAATCAGCCCCAGCATTTT. The whole variable domain, filled in from reference TRBV2 and TRBJ1-5, reads EPEVTQTPSHQVTQMGQEVILRCVPISNHLYFYWYRQILGQKVEFLVSFYNNEISEKSEIFDDQFSVERPDGSNFTLKIRSTKLEDSAMYFCAGSPGLWNQPQHFGDGTRLSIL.

This clonotype came up many times. The V gene is TRBV20-1, the J gene TRBJ2-7; D is uncertain. CDR3 size: 14 residues. CDR1 DFQATT and CDR2 SNEGSKA come from the germline V gene (reference sequence). V lost 3 bases to trimming and J lost 0 bases, with 12 bases between them. CDR3 coding DNA: TGCAGTGCTAGGGCTGACCTGAGCTCCTACGAGCAGTACTTC. Amino acids: CSARADLSSYEQYF.

This chain links TRBV28 with TRBJ2-1; D gene ambiguous. The last part of the DNA fits TRBJ2-7 better; the J call may be wrong. Germline loops: CDR1 MDHEN, CDR2 SYDVKM. CDR3 length equals 16 residues. CDR3 in amino acids: CASSLDGLSSYNEQYF. The CDR3 coding sequence is TGTGCCAGCAGTTTAGACGGGCTGAGCTCCTACAATGAGCAGTACTTC.

This clonotype was picked up a small number of times. V is TRBV20-1 and J is TRBJ2-1, with TRBD2 identical over 14 bases. J lost 2 bases, V lost 3 bases, and 3 bases had no gene match. The CDR3 loop spans 16 amino acids. The germline V gene has CDR1 DFQATT and CDR2 SNEGSKA (reference sequence). DNA for the CDR3: TGCAGTGCTAGGGGACTAGCGGGGGCCGCCTACAATGAGCAGTTCTTC. Residues: CSARGLAGAAYNEQFF.

This clonotype was counted a single time. The chain links TRBV6-5 to TRBJ2-5, with TRBD1 matching over 7 bases. The J call may be faulty, since TRBJ2-7 better matches the DNA end. The length of the CDR3 is 16 residues. Germline V gene data show CDR1 as MNHEY and CDR2 as SVGAGI. This chain's CDR3 is CASSYSLSGTVNEQYF. The CDR3 nucleotides are TGTGCCAGCAGTTACTCGTTGTCCGGGACAGTCAACGAGCAGTACTTC.

At least ten counts were recorded for this clonotype. This sequence joins TRBV7-2 and TRBJ2-5; 7 nucleotides agree with TRBD1. The CDR3 covers 11 residues. V was clipped by 5 bases and J by 7 bases; unmatched bases: 1. CDR1 is SGHTA and CDR2 is FQGNSA in the germline V gene. The CDR3 here is CASSPGGTQYF. As DNA, the CDR3 is TGTGCCAGCAGCCCAGGGGGGACCCAGTACTTC.

The CDR3 sequence is CASSQQGQLETQYF. The CDR3 DNA sequence: TGCGCCAGCAGCCAACAGGGACAGTTAGAGACCCAGTACTTC. The rearrangement links TRBV5-1 to TRBJ2-4, with TRBD1 matching 7 bases. The end of the DNA fits TRBJ2-5 better, so the J call may be wrong. CDR3 length: 14 amino acids. Per the germline V gene, CDR1 is SGHRS and CDR2 is YFSETQ.

V is TRBV4-1 and J is TRBJ2-5; TRBD2 aligns across 9 bases. The V gene's germline CDR1 is MGHRA and CDR2 YSYEKL. There are 15 residues in the CDR3. V was pared by 1 base and J by 5 bases, with 5 bases of the junction left unmatched. The CDR3 DNA sequence: TGCGCCAGCAGCCAAGGGACTAGCGAGGGGGAGACCCAGTACTTC. Protein product: CASSQGTSEGETQYF.

This clonotype was counted between two and nine times. The chain carries TRBV20-1 and TRBJ2-3, with D perhaps matching TRBD1 (5 bases). The V gene's germline CDR1 is DFQATT and CDR2 SNEGSKA (reference sequence). V was clipped by 4 bases and J by 7 bases, with 18 bases between them. This CDR3 contains 14 residues. The DNA of the CDR3 is TGCAGTGCTACAACAGGTCCCCTCACGTATACGCAGTATTTT. Translation: CSATTGPLTYTQYF.

There are many counts of this clonotype. The CDR3 coding sequence is TGTGCCAGCAGCTTAGTTATTCAAGAGACCCAGTACTTC. Translating gives CASSLVIQETQYF. The rearrangement joins TRBV7-8 to TRBJ2-5; the D is unclear. The CDR3 totals 13 residues. Germline CDR1 SGHVS, CDR2 FQNEAQ. V lost 1 base, J lost 2 bases, and 5 bases lay in between.

The chain links TRBV12-5 to TRBJ1-1; 9 bases agree with TRBD1. The CDR3 is 18 residues long. V was clipped by 0 bases and J by 2 bases; unmatched bases: 10. Per the germline V gene, CDR1 is LGHNT and CDR2 is FRNRAP. DNA for the CDR3: TGTGCTAGTGGTTTGGTAGTCGGGACAGGGAGCAAAAACACTGAAGCTTTCTTT. Translation gives CASGLVVGTGSKNTEAFF.

The chain joins TRBV4-3 to TRBJ2-7; D not resolved. The J call may be mistaken, given a closer DNA end match to TRBJ2-5. This CDR3 comprises 13 residues. Per the germline V gene, CDR1 is LGHNA and CDR2 is YSLEER. CDR3 bases: TGCGCCAGCAGCCAAGAGCCCAAAGAGACCCAGTACTTC. Protein: CASSQEPKETQYF.

The chain employs TRBV12-3 or TRBV12-4 and TRBJ2-5, with 7 bases that match TRBD2. V dropped 6 bases and J dropped 5; count of bases not matched to a gene: 9. This CDR3 region has 14 residues. The DNA for the CDR3 is TGTGCCAGCAGGCAGCGTCGGGAGGTGGAGACCCAGTACTTC. It encodes CASRQRREVETQYF.

This clonotype has a count of ten or more. This chain connects TRBV27 to TRBJ2-7; D not resolved. Looked up from germline, CDR1 is MNHEY and CDR2 is SMNVEV (reference sequence). V was shortened by 5 bases and J by 5 bases, with 7 bases between the two germline ends. There are 11 residues in the CDR3. The CDR3 is CASSLVNEQYF. CDR3 coding DNA: TGTGCCAGCAGTCTCGTAAACGAGCAGTACTTC.

The V gene is TRBV29-1, the J gene TRBJ1-5; 8 bases are a match to TRBD1. Germline CDR1 and CDR2: SQVTM and ANQGSEA. The CDR3 is 13 amino acids. Trimming at V came to 5 bases and at J to 6 bases, leaving 6 bases not matched to a gene. CDR3 coding DNA: TGCAGCGTTTCGGACAGGGTTGGTCAGCCCCAGCATTTT. It encodes CSVSDRVGQPQHF.

The chain is built from TRBV4-1 and TRBJ1-2, with D tentatively TRBD1 (5 bases). The CDR3 runs to 19 residues. CDR1 and CDR2 from the germline V gene are MGHRA and YSYEKL. Trimming took 1 base from V and 7 from J, leaving 28 bases between them. CDR3 in amino acids: CASSQVSKAIGGAEVGYTF. The CDR3 DNA reads TGCGCCAGCAGCCAAGTCTCAAAGGCGATTGGAGGGGCTGAAGTTGGCTACACCTTC.

The chain couples TRBV20-1 to TRBJ1-6, with D tentatively TRBD1 (6 bases). The CDR3 runs 14 residues. V shed 2 bases and J shed 7 bases, with 12 bases lying between them. The germline gives CDR1 DFQATT, CDR2 SNEGSKA (reference sequence). CDR3 amino acids: CSARWLQGNSPLHF. The CDR3 bases are TGCAGTGCTAGATGGTTACAGGGAAATTCACCCCTCCACTTT.

This clonotype was detected only once. This chain connects TRBV19 to TRBJ2-4; D is unclear. Matching the DNA end better, TRBJ2-7 makes the J call doubtful. From germline, CDR1 is LNHDA and CDR2 SQIVND (reference sequence). This CDR3 contains 15 residues. The CDR3 region is CATSRRGDKTREQYF. The CDR3 DNA sequence: TGTGCCACCTCAAGGAGAGGAGACAAGACTCGCGAGCAGTACTTC.

This clonotype was counted between two and nine times. The rearrangement uses TRBV6-2 or TRBV6-3 and TRBJ2-5; 12 nucleotides agree with TRBD2. The germline CDR1 and CDR2 sequences are MNHEY and SVGEGT. V shed 6 bases and J 6 bases; nucleotides not matched to a gene: 5. The CDR3 runs 14 residues. CDR3 bases: TGTGCCAGCAGAAGGACTAGCGGGGTGAAGACCCAGTACTTC. It is translated as CASRRTSGVKTQYF.

This clonotype was observed once. A junction boundary mismatches the germline segment, possibly from a read error. The rearrangement uses TRBV6-2 or TRBV6-3 and TRBJ2-5, with TRBD2 identical over 14 bases. The CDR3 extends over 17 amino acids. Germline values: CDR1 MNHEY, CDR2 SVGEGT. CDR3 nucleotides: TGTGCCAGCAGTTACTCCCGGGGACTAGCGGGGGAAGAGACCCGGTACTTC. It translates to CASSYSRGLAGEETRYF.